This TCR beta chain appears in the sequencing data of a study of cytomegalovirus exposure and HLA in healthy donors. Study results and caveats: Cytomegalovirus status, reportedly, was diagnosed with high specificity and sensitivity by the classifier. CMV serostatus stood as the only immune exposure information on hand.

The PCR made use of 60 Vbeta and 13 Jbeta primers. Repertoires were generated with immunoSEQ multiplex PCR, while TCRdb's copy carries only in-frame clones and drops some. The sample yields around 75,000 clones, of which the top ten take up roughly an eighth. The CDR3 is 12 amino acids. The germline CDR1 and CDR2 sequences are SGHRS and YFSETQ. V was cut by 4 bases and J by 9 bases, with 11 bases left in between. As regards this clone: The antigen is unknown.

The sequencing input was PBMCs. This clonotype was sampled from a man in his forties or fifties in good health and CMV-seropositive. V usage is TRBV5-1 and J usage is TRBJ2-1; D remains unclear. CDR3 sequence reads: CASSPQEGEQFF. In DNA, the CDR3 is TGCGCCAGCAGCCCCCAGGAAGGTGAGCAGTTCTTC.